This T cell receptor (beta chain) was sequenced in a study of cytomegalovirus exposure and HLA in healthy donors. Study-wide background: A prior analysis found around 110 million unique TCR beta sequences from about 179 million T cells. Early released data had tens of millions of unique TCRs, all coming from HLA-typed donors.

J lost 6 bases, V lost 7 bases, and 9 bases had no gene match. This CDR3 is built from 12 residues. Germline V gene data show CDR1 as SQVTM and CDR2 as ANQGSEA. The PCR used 60 Vbeta and 13 Jbeta primers. Produced via immunoSEQ multiplex PCR; TCRdb's table is partial and in-frame only. The data contain 160,000 or so clones, around four fifths of them singletons. Sequenced: PBMCs. The rearrangement joins TRBV29-1 to TRBJ2-7, with 7 bases fitting TRBD2. This receptor was taken from a man younger than 35 in good health and CMV-seronegative. The CDR3: CSASGRGGEQYF. CDR3 nucleotide sequence: TGCAGCGCGTCGGGGAGGGGAGGCGAGCAGTACTTC.